The next 20 T cell receptor beta chains were all read from a single sample in a study of T cell responses to AZD1222 COVID-19 vaccine. The assay was immunoSEQ multiplex PCR, and TCRdb's table has in-frame clones only and misses some. Among 100,000 to 150,000 clones listed, 88% were seen once. The sample here was peripheral blood, taken 28 days after the second AZD1222 dose. The origin of the receptors is an adult who received the AZD1222 COVID-19 vaccine.

The chain recombines TRBV18 with TRBJ1-1; unclear D gene. The V and J ends lost 0 bases and 6 bases respectively, with 14 bases between them. Germline V CDR1 and CDR2: KGHSH, LQKENI. This CDR3 has 15 residues. The CDR3 region is CASSPPPGSTAEAFF. CDR3 nucleotide sequence: TGTGCCAGCTCACCACCCCCTGGGTCGACCGCTGAAGCTTTCTTT.

The chain has TRBV21-1 and TRBJ1-6; the table's D gene call, TRBD1, was not cross checked with the DNA. TRBV21-1 has pseudogene status. The CDR3 is 17 residues long. The DNA for the CDR3 is TGTGCCAGCAGCAAAAAGGGGGACAGGGCTCGTAATTCACCCCTCCACTTT. It codes for CASSKKGDRARNSPLHF.

This clone was found a few times. V and J are TRBV18 and TRBJ1-2; a possible D gene is TRBD1 (5 bases). Germline V gene data show CDR1 as KGHSH and CDR2 as LQKENI. V was trimmed by 3 bases and J by 5 bases, leaving 22 bases between them. The CDR3 is made up of 17 amino acids. CDR3 sequence reads: CASSPDSHGGVGYGYTF. DNA for the CDR3: TGTGCCAGCTCACCGGATTCCCACGGGGGTGTTGGGTATGGCTACACCTTC.

The chain's CDR3 is CASSSPPGGSETKNIQYF. CDR3 nucleotide sequence: TGTGCCAGCAGCTCTCCGCCCGGGGGCTCGGAGACCAAAAACATTCAGTACTTC. The chain has TRBV7-2 and TRBJ2-4; tentatively, D is TRBD1 or TRBD2 (6 bases each). The V gene lost 4 bases and the J gene lost 2 bases, with 21 bases spanning the gap. The germline gives CDR1 SGHTA, CDR2 FQGNSA. The CDR3 has 18 amino acids.

The chain joins TRBV6-5 to TRBJ1-2; weak D call: TRBD1 (6 bases). Trimming cost V 5 bases and J 1 base, with 11 bases left between them. The germline gives CDR1 MNHEY, CDR2 SVGAGI. This CDR3 contains 14 residues. CDR3 region: CASSPTGLNYGYTF. The CDR3 bases are TGTGCCAGCAGTCCTACAGGGCTTAACTATGGCTACACCTTC.

The chain joins TRBV28 to TRBJ1-3, with D tentatively TRBD1 (5 bases). V was clipped by 6 bases and J by 1 base, with 7 bases between them. The CDR3 length is 13 residues. CDR1 and CDR2 (germline): MDHEN, SYDVKM. DNA for the CDR3: TGTGCCAGCAGAAGGGGTTCTGGAAACACCATATATTTT. It translates to CASRRGSGNTIYF.

The V and J genes are TRBV27 and TRBJ1-2, with D unclear. The V and J ends lost 5 bases and 7 bases respectively, with 23 bases between them. The CDR3 totals 16 residues. Germline loops: CDR1 MNHEY, CDR2 SMNVEV (reference sequence). Written as DNA, the CDR3 is TGTGCCAGCAGTCCACTCTCGGCGGGTCTTCAGAGTGGCTACACCTTC. It encodes CASSPLSAGLQSGYTF.

The chain joins TRBV18 to TRBJ1-5; no clear D. Germline lookup yields CDR1 KGHSH and CDR2 LQKENI. The CDR3 is made up of 13 amino acids. Trimming removed 3 bases from V and 7 bases from J, with 10 bases in between. CDR3 nucleotide sequence: TGTGCCAGCTCACCGGCGGTAGAACAGCCCCAGCATTTT. This translates into CASSPAVEQPQHF.

V gene TRBV9 combines with J gene TRBJ2-2; 7 nucleotides match TRBD1. The CDR3 has 19 residues. V shed 0 bases and J 5 bases; nucleotides not matched to a gene: 16. Germline assignment: CDR1 SGDLS and CDR2 YYNGEE. The CDR3 region is CASSVVPRQGVKRTGELFF. CDR3 coding DNA: TGTGCCAGCAGCGTAGTTCCAAGACAGGGAGTAAAAAGAACCGGGGAGCTGTTTTTT.

The chain is built from TRBV6-5 and TRBJ1-3, with 7 nucleotides matching TRBD1. After removal of 6 bases from V and 4 bases from J, the junction contained 6 bases not matched to a gene. This CDR3 contains 14 residues. CDR1 is MNHEY, CDR2 SVGAGI, per germline. DNA of the CDR3: TGTGCCAGCAGCGCTACAGGGGTCGGAAACACCATATATTTT. It encodes CASSATGVGNTIYF.

J is TRBJ2-1 and V is TRBV10-3, with D perhaps matching TRBD2 (6 bases). From germline, CDR1 is ENHRY and CDR2 SYGVKD. The V end was cut by 8 bases, the J end by 5 bases, with 19 bases between. The CDR3 has 15 amino acids. CDR3 protein: CAIAGRGYENNEQFF. DNA for the CDR3: TGTGCCATCGCGGGACGAGGGTATGAGAACAATGAGCAGTTCTTC.

This chain connects TRBV14 to TRBJ2-5, with D uncertain. The V end was cut by 1 base, the J end by 5 bases, with 11 bases between. CDR1 and CDR2 from the germline V gene are SGHDN and FVKESK. CDR3 length: 14 residues. The CDR3 nucleotides read TGTGCCAGCAGCCAAGGGGCTCGGTCGGAGACCCAGTACTTC. Protein product: CASSQGARSETQYF.

The rearrangement joins TRBV10-3 to TRBJ1-5; tentative D call: TRBD1 (5 bases). V lost 5 bases, J lost 1 base, and 6 bases lay in between. The CDR3 consists of 13 residues. CDR1 is ENHRY and CDR2 is SYGVKD in the germline V gene. The CDR3 sequence: CAISRDSNQPQHF. In DNA, the CDR3 is TGTGCCATCAGTAGGGACAGCAATCAGCCCCAGCATTTT.

The V and J genes are TRBV7-3 and TRBJ2-2, with 7 bases matching TRBD1. The CDR3 is 16 amino acids. Germline CDR1 SGHTA, CDR2 FQGTGA. V lost 5 bases, J lost 4 bases, and 10 bases stayed unmatched. The CDR3 DNA follows: TGTGCCAGCAGCCGAACCCCGACAGGGAGCACCGGGGAGCTGTTTTTT. The encoded protein is CASSRTPTGSTGELFF. The full variable domain, with the rest looked up from reference TRBV7-3 and TRBJ2-2, is GAGVSQTPSNKVTEKGKYVELRCDPISGHTALYWYRQSLGQGPEFLIYFQGTGAADDSGLPNDRFFAVRPEGSVSTLKIQRTERGDSAVYLCASSRTPTGSTGELFFGEGSRLTVL.

The V call is TRBV9, the J call TRBJ2-2; 8 bases map to TRBD2. The CDR3 extends over 20 amino acids. CDR1 is SGDLS, CDR2 YYNGEE, per germline. J lost 0 bases, V lost 0 bases, and 13 bases had no gene match. The DNA for the CDR3 is TGTGCCAGCAGCGTAGGGCTCTTGACTAGCGCGATATCGAACACCGGGGAGCTGTTTTTT. Translated, it gives CASSVGLLTSAISNTGELFF. The whole variable domain, filled in from reference TRBV9 and TRBJ2-2, reads DSGVTQTPKHLITATGQRVTLRCSPRSGDLSVYWYQQSLDQGLQFLIQYYNGEERAKGNILERFSAQQFPDLHSELNLSSLELGDSALYFCASSVGLLTSAISNTGELFFGEGSRLTVL.

The chain is built from TRBV19 and TRBJ2-1; D may be TRBD1 or TRBD2 (7 bases each). The CDR3 is 16 amino acids. Germline CDR1 is LNHDA and CDR2 is SQIVND (reference sequence). Trimming removed 6 bases from V and 2 bases from J, with 17 bases in between. Here the CDR3 reads CASRARGRGPYNEQFF. The CDR3 region has the DNA TGTGCCAGTAGAGCTCGGGGGAGGGGGCCCTACAATGAGCAGTTCTTC.

There are a few counts of this clone. The chain is built from TRBV24-1 and TRBJ2-1; 8 bases match TRBD1. Per germline, CDR1 KGHDR and CDR2 SFDVKD. The CDR3 has 17 amino acids. V lost 4 bases to trimming and J lost 1 base; unmatched junction nucleotides: 8. CDR3 in amino acids: CATSDRRTGISYNEQFF. CDR3 nucleotides: TGTGCCACCAGTGACCGCCGGACAGGGATTTCCTACAATGAGCAGTTCTTC.

The gene calls are TRBV30 and TRBJ1-5; possibly TRBD1 for D (6 bases). The germline gives CDR1 GTSNPN, CDR2 SVGIG (reference sequence). Deletions cut 2 bases from V and 0 bases from J, with 8 bases between. The CDR3 extends over 14 amino acids. The CDR3 protein is CAWSQGGSNQPQHF. CDR3 bases: TGTGCCTGGAGTCAAGGGGGTAGCAATCAGCCCCAGCATTTT. The variable domain in full, completed from reference TRBV30 and TRBJ1-5, reads SQTIHQWPATLVQPVGSPLSLECTVEGTSNPNLYWYRQAAGRGLQLLFYSVGIGQISSEVPQNLSASRPQDRQFILSSKKLLLSDSGFYLCAWSQGGSNQPQHFGDGTRLSIL.

The J gene is TRBJ2-5, the V gene TRBV19; no clear D. With the DNA end fitting TRBJ2-7 better, the J assignment may be wrong. From germline, CDR1 is LNHDA and CDR2 SQIVND (reference sequence). The CDR3 length is 13 residues. For the CDR3, the DNA is TGTGCCAGTAGTATAACCGGCTCCTACGAGCAGTACTTC. Translation: CASSITGSYEQYF.

This sequence joins TRBV18 and TRBJ2-5; D assignment may be TRBD1 or TRBD2 (5 bases each). Germline loops: CDR1 KGHSH, CDR2 LQKENI. V lost 3 bases, J lost 5 bases, and 31 bases lay in between. The CDR3 is made up of 20 amino acids. The CDR3 nucleotides are TGTGCCAGCTCACCGATTGGGATAAAGGGGCAGGCCAAATCGGGGGAGACCCAGTACTTC. It codes for CASSPIGIKGQAKSGETQYF.